The entry below describes one T cell receptor (beta chain). Its target is not known. Ten immunoSEQ deep assay plates were used to sequence unsorted PBMC DNA. Measured with immunoSEQ multiplex PCR; TCRdb has only the in-frame clones, and not every one. The sample consists of 400,000 to 600,000 clones, 60% to 80% of them appearing once. Researchers drew on about 90 million PBMCs for genomic DNA from unsorted samples. These data come from a study of shared clonotypes between healthy human individuals. Points from the study as a whole: Few donors limited the genetic and exposure-history diversity represented. Blood was the only sampled material, and tissue repertoires likely differ.

Trimming at V came to 3 bases and at J to 3 bases, leaving 5 bases not matched to a gene. Germline loops: CDR1 SGDLS, CDR2 YYNGEE. There are 16 residues in the CDR3. This rearrangement joins TRBV9 to TRBJ2-1, with TRBD2 identical over 11 bases. The sequencing sample was made of PBMCs. This TCR was recovered from a woman aged 40-49 years in good health. Some clones in this sample may be carry-over from other donors' samples. CDR3 protein: CASSETGTSGYNEQFF. CDR3 sequence (DNA): TGTGCCAGCAGCGAAACCGGGACTAGCGGCTACAATGAGCAGTTCTTC.